Listed below are T cell receptor beta chains from one sample, sequenced in a study of T-cell reconstitution after alpha-beta-depleted transplantation in children. MiXCR was run by TCRdb on the PCR reads, yielding one entry per CDR3 protein. The table includes around 300,000 distinct CDR3 sequences, roughly 8.2% detected once. Material: peripheral blood, obtained 360 days after TCRalphabeta/CD19-depleted stem cell transplant. The receptors stem from a female patient aged 2 to 10 who had a stem cell transplant for Fanconi anemia, so the T cells may come from the graft donor. Each CDR3 is given with its conserved first and last residue. D genes are given only for firm matches. Not all rows give a size; the values are once, few, many and, for expanded clones, a class.

cdr3_nt: TGCAGTGCCCTCGGGACTAGCGTCCATGAGCAGTTCTTC
cdr3_aa: CSALGTSVHEQFF
clone_size: many
v_call: TRBV20-1
j_call: TRBJ2-1
d_call: TRBD2

cdr3_nt: TGCAGTGCTAGAGATGGAGCGGGGGGGAGGGCTGAGCAGTTCTTC
cdr3_aa: CSARDGAGGRAEQFF
clone_size: many
v_call: TRBV20-1
j_call: TRBJ2-1
d_call: TRBD2

cdr3_nt: TGTGCCAGCAGCATTAAGCCGGGACAGTGGGAAGGGAACTATGGCTACACCTTC
cdr3_aa: CASSIKPGQWEGNYGYTF
clone_size: many
v_call: TRBV21-1
j_call: TRBJ1-2
d_call: -

cdr3_nt: TGTGCCATCAGTGAGTTTGGCTACACCTTC
cdr3_aa: CAISEFGYTF
clone_size: many
v_call: TRBV10-3
j_call: TRBJ1-2
d_call: -

cdr3_nt: TGCGCCAGCAGCCAAAGAGTCACCTCGACGGGCACCGGGGAGCTGTTTTTT
cdr3_aa: CASSQRVTSTGTGELFF
clone_size: few
v_call: TRBV4-3
j_call: TRBJ2-2
d_call: -

cdr3_nt: TGTGCCAGCAGCCGCGGGGGGATCTATGGCTACACCTTC
cdr3_aa: CASSRGGIYGYTF
clone_size: few
v_call: TRBV6-1
j_call: TRBJ1-2
d_call: -

cdr3_nt: TGTGCCAGCAGCCAAGATGGTGGGGAGACCCAGTACTTC
cdr3_aa: CASSQDGGETQYF
clone_size: many
v_call: TRBV4-2
j_call: TRBJ2-5
d_call: -

cdr3_nt: TGTGCCACCGTCGACTCACCTAGCACAGATACGCAGTATTTT
cdr3_aa: CATVDSPSTDTQYF
clone_size: many
v_call: TRBV15
j_call: TRBJ2-3
d_call: -

cdr3_nt: TGTGCCAGCTCACCAAATCCGACAGGGCCCGAGGATAGCAATCAGCCCCAGCATTTT
cdr3_aa: CASSPNPTGPEDSNQPQHF
clone_size: few
v_call: TRBV18
j_call: TRBJ1-5
d_call: TRBD1

cdr3_nt: TGCGCCAGCAGCTTGGAAGGGACCGAGCAGTACTTC
cdr3_aa: CASSLEGTEQYF
clone_size: many
v_call: TRBV5-1
j_call: TRBJ2-7
d_call: -

cdr3_nt: TGTGCCAGCAGTTACCGGGACAGGGCTCTATTC
cdr3_aa: CASSYRDRALF
clone_size: many
v_call: TRBV6-2/TRBV6-3
j_call: TRBJ2-7
d_call: TRBD1

cdr3_nt: TGCAGTGCTAAGGGGGGTGATCAGCCCCAGCATTTT
cdr3_aa: CSAKGGDQPQHF
clone_size: many
v_call: TRBV20-1
j_call: TRBJ1-5
d_call: -

cdr3_nt: TGTGCCAGCAGATCGCTAGCGGGGATCAATGAGCAGTTCTTC
cdr3_aa: CASRSLAGINEQFF
clone_size: few
v_call: TRBV6-1
j_call: TRBJ2-1
d_call: TRBD2

cdr3_nt: TGTGCCAGCAGCGTAGGGGCGACCGACGGGCTGAACACTGAAGCTTTCTTT
cdr3_aa: CASSVGATDGLNTEAFF
clone_size: -
v_call: TRBV9
j_call: TRBJ1-1
d_call: -

cdr3_nt: TGTGCCAGCAGCTCCGGGACAGGGTCAGGCTACGAGCAGTACTTC
cdr3_aa: CASSSGTGSGYEQYF
clone_size: -
v_call: TRBV7-3
j_call: TRBJ2-7
d_call: TRBD1

cdr3_nt: TGTGCCAGCAGTGTTGGGGTGGATTCACCCCTCCACTTT
cdr3_aa: CASSVGVDSPLHF
clone_size: many
v_call: TRBV12-3/TRBV12-4
j_call: TRBJ1-6
d_call: -

cdr3_nt: TGTGCCAGCTCTCAGGTTTTAGGATACGAGCAGTACTTC
cdr3_aa: CASSQVLGYEQYF
clone_size: many
v_call: TRBV18
j_call: TRBJ2-7
d_call: -

cdr3_nt: TGTGCCAGCAGCTTAGTGGGACTAGCGGGGGCCTTGCCGCAGTACTTC
cdr3_aa: CASSLVGLAGALPQYF
clone_size: -
v_call: TRBV7-2
j_call: TRBJ2-7
d_call: TRBD2

cdr3_nt: TGTGCCAGCAGCTCCGGACTAGCGGCGCAGTTCTTC
cdr3_aa: CASSSGLAAQFF
clone_size: few
v_call: TRBV11-2
j_call: TRBJ2-1
d_call: TRBD2

cdr3_nt: TGCGCCAGCAGGCTAGCGGGACACAATGAGCAGTTCTTC
cdr3_aa: CASRLAGHNEQFF
clone_size: many
v_call: TRBV5-1
j_call: TRBJ2-1
d_call: TRBD2

cdr3_nt: TGTGCCAGCAGCTTAATTGGCGGACTAGCCACCAATGAGCAGTTCTTC
cdr3_aa: CASSLIGGLATNEQFF
clone_size: many
v_call: TRBV7-3
j_call: TRBJ2-1
d_call: TRBD2

cdr3_nt: TGTGCCAGCGCCAACAGGGTAGCGGGGGAGCAGTACTTC
cdr3_aa: CASANRVAGEQYF
clone_size: -
v_call: TRBV9
j_call: TRBJ2-7
d_call: TRBD2

cdr3_nt: TGCAGCGTCTCTAACAGGCCTGAAGCTTTCTTT
cdr3_aa: CSVSNRPEAFF
clone_size: many
v_call: TRBV29-1
j_call: TRBJ1-1
d_call: -

cdr3_nt: TGTGCCAGCAGCTTAGGAAACAGTTTAGGGAATGAAAAACTGTTTTTT
cdr3_aa: CASSLGNSLGNEKLFF
clone_size: -
v_call: TRBV7-2
j_call: TRBJ1-4
d_call: -

cdr3_nt: TGCGCCAGCAGCTTGGCCGCAAGCTCCTACAATGAGCAGTTCTTC
cdr3_aa: CASSLAASSYNEQFF
clone_size: many
v_call: TRBV5-1
j_call: TRBJ2-1
d_call: -

cdr3_nt: TGTGCCAGCAGCCCCCGGGCCGGGGAGCTGTTTTTT
cdr3_aa: CASSPRAGELFF
clone_size: many
v_call: TRBV3-1
j_call: TRBJ2-2
d_call: -

cdr3_nt: TGTGCCAGCAGCCCCCTATTGGCGGCGAGCACAGATACGCAGTATTTT
cdr3_aa: CASSPLLAASTDTQYF
clone_size: -
v_call: TRBV7-9
j_call: TRBJ2-3
d_call: -

cdr3_nt: TGTGCCAGCAGCTTGGTTAGGACAGATCAATCTGGCTACACCTTC
cdr3_aa: CASSLVRTDQSGYTF
clone_size: many
v_call: TRBV5-6
j_call: TRBJ1-2
d_call: -

cdr3_nt: TGCAGTGCCTTAAGGACAGGGGCGTACAATGAGCAGTTCTTC
cdr3_aa: CSALRTGAYNEQFF
clone_size: many
v_call: TRBV20-1
j_call: TRBJ2-1
d_call: TRBD1

cdr3_nt: TGTGCCAGCCGCCTTTTGGCAGACTCCACTGAAGCTTTCTTT
cdr3_aa: CASRLLADSTEAFF
clone_size: few
v_call: TRBV2
j_call: TRBJ1-1
d_call: -

cdr3_nt: TGTGCCAGCAGCTTCTCCGGGGGGGCGACAGATACGCAGTATTTT
cdr3_aa: CASSFSGGATDTQYF
clone_size: many
v_call: TRBV7-9
j_call: TRBJ2-3
d_call: TRBD2

cdr3_nt: TGTGCCAGCGGCGGGACAGGCCAATACAATGAGCAGTTCTTC
cdr3_aa: CASGGTGQYNEQFF
clone_size: few
v_call: TRBV10-3
j_call: TRBJ2-1
d_call: TRBD1

cdr3_nt: TGTGCCAGCAGTGTCACTAGGGAAATCACAGATACGCAGTATTTT
cdr3_aa: CASSVTREITDTQYF
clone_size: many
v_call: TRBV12-3/TRBV12-4
j_call: TRBJ2-3
d_call: -

cdr3_nt: TGTGCCACCAGCAGAGATTCGGAGGGGGCGGCCTCCGTCTCTGGGGCCAACGTCCTGACTTTC
cdr3_aa: CATSRDSEGAASVSGANVLTF
clone_size: -
v_call: TRBV15
j_call: TRBJ2-6
d_call: -

cdr3_nt: TGTGCCAGCAGTTTAGGCCATGGGAACAATGAGCAGTTCTTC
cdr3_aa: CASSLGHGNNEQFF
clone_size: many
v_call: TRBV12-3/TRBV12-4
j_call: TRBJ2-1
d_call: -

cdr3_nt: TGTGCCAGCAGTTCCGGGACAGGGTTGTCCAATGAGCAGTTCTTC
cdr3_aa: CASSSGTGLSNEQFF
clone_size: many
v_call: TRBV6-5
j_call: TRBJ2-1
d_call: TRBD1

cdr3_nt: TGTGCCAGCAGCTTAAGGAGTTGGCAGAAGAACACTGAAGCTTTCTTT
cdr3_aa: CASSLRSWQKNTEAFF
clone_size: -
v_call: TRBV7-2
j_call: TRBJ1-1
d_call: -

cdr3_nt: TGTGCCAGCAGCCCACTTGCCCCGGGGGGAACGGGCACCATGTATTTT
cdr3_aa: CASSPLAPGGTGTMYF
clone_size: -
v_call: TRBV11-2
j_call: TRBJ1-3
d_call: -

cdr3_nt: TGTGCCAGCAGTCCCAGGGACGGCCATAATTCACCCCTCCACTTT
cdr3_aa: CASSPRDGHNSPLHF
clone_size: many
v_call: TRBV28
j_call: TRBJ1-6
d_call: -

cdr3_nt: TGTGCCAGCAGCCAAGCTCTCGGGGGGCAGTATTTT
cdr3_aa: CASSQALGGQYF
clone_size: many
v_call: TRBV3-1
j_call: TRBJ2-3
d_call: -

cdr3_nt: TGTGCCAGCAGCGGACTAGCGGGGCATAAAAGCGAGCAGTACTTC
cdr3_aa: CASSGLAGHKSEQYF
clone_size: many
v_call: TRBV9
j_call: TRBJ2-7
d_call: TRBD2

cdr3_nt: TGCGCCAGCAGCTTGGCCCCCTCCGGGACAACTAATCAGCCCCAGCATTTT
cdr3_aa: CASSLAPSGTTNQPQHF
clone_size: many
v_call: TRBV5-1
j_call: TRBJ1-5
d_call: -

cdr3_nt: TGCGCCAGCAGCCCCCGGGACAGGGGCACTGAAGCTTTCTTT
cdr3_aa: CASSPRDRGTEAFF
clone_size: few
v_call: TRBV5-1
j_call: TRBJ1-1
d_call: TRBD1

cdr3_nt: TGTGCCAGCAGCCCCAAGGGGGCAGGCAATCAGCCCCAGCATTTT
cdr3_aa: CASSPKGAGNQPQHF
clone_size: few
v_call: TRBV5-5
j_call: TRBJ1-5
d_call: TRBD1

cdr3_nt: TGTGCCAGCAGCTTAATTGTACAGAGGGAAACTGAAGCTTTCTTT
cdr3_aa: CASSLIVQRETEAFF
clone_size: many
v_call: TRBV11-2
j_call: TRBJ1-1
d_call: -

cdr3_nt: TGTGCCAGCTCATCCGGGACACAGGTCCTCTCTGGAAACACCATATATTTT
cdr3_aa: CASSSGTQVLSGNTIYF
clone_size: many
v_call: TRBV18
j_call: TRBJ1-3
d_call: -

cdr3_nt: TGTGCCAGCAGTTACTCGAGATCTGCAACCCATGAAGCTTTCTTT
cdr3_aa: CASSYSRSATHEAFF
clone_size: many
v_call: TRBV6-2/TRBV6-3
j_call: TRBJ1-1
d_call: -

cdr3_nt: TGTGCCAGCAGCCTACGAGCGGGAGGAGAGACCCAGTACTTC
cdr3_aa: CASSLRAGGETQYF
clone_size: many
v_call: TRBV5-4
j_call: TRBJ2-5
d_call: TRBD2

cdr3_nt: TGCAGTGCTAGGTGGGGGAGCTCCTACAATGAGCAGTTCTTC
cdr3_aa: CSARWGSSYNEQFF
clone_size: many
v_call: TRBV20-1
j_call: TRBJ2-1
d_call: -

cdr3_nt: TGCAGTGCTACACCTACAGATACGCAGTATTTT
cdr3_aa: CSATPTDTQYF
clone_size: many
v_call: TRBV20-1
j_call: TRBJ2-3
d_call: -

cdr3_nt: TGTGCCAGCAGTGAAGCTTTCGGACCACCCTACGAGCAGTACTTC
cdr3_aa: CASSEAFGPPYEQYF
clone_size: -
v_call: TRBV6-1
j_call: TRBJ2-7
d_call: -